These T cell receptor beta chains were read from a single sample in a study of post-analysis software for immune sequencing data. TCRdb ran MiXCR on the PCR reads and lists one entry per CDR3 protein. Seen here are about 540,000 distinct CDR3 sequences, roughly 34% observed once, and the top ten hold 4.5% to 7.5%. The specimen was blood. These receptors all stem from a girl aged 2-17 years with multiple sclerosis. CDR3s include the opening cysteine and the closing phenylalanine or tryptophan. Fields, in order: V gene, J gene, clone size, D gene, CDR3 DNA, CDR3 protein. D genes are given only for firm matches. Size tells how often a clone was seen (once, few, many) or the class of an expanded clone, and some rows leave it out.

TRBV5-1	TRBJ2-7	.	TRBD2	TGCGCCAGCAGCTGGCGGGGGGACCCCTACGAGCAGTACTTC	CASSWRGDPYEQYF
TRBV20-1	TRBJ1-2	few	TRBD1	TGCAGTGCCGAGGGGACAGGGGGTTATGGCTACACCTTC	CSAEGTGGYGYTF
TRBV18	TRBJ2-5	few	TRBD2	TGTGCCAGCTCACCACCGGGGAGGGAGGAGACCCAGTACTTC	CASSPPGREETQYF
TRBV9	TRBJ2-3	.	.	TGTGCCAGCAGCGTAGTCGGGACTGTCGAGGCAGATACGCAGTATTTT	CASSVVGTVEADTQYF
TRBV18	TRBJ1-1	few	.	TGTGCCAGCTCCCAAAACGGTGGGACTGAAGCTTTCTTT	CASSQNGGTEAFF
TRBV20-1	TRBJ2-3	few	TRBD1	TGCAGTGCTAAGGACAGGATGTTCTTAAGGGTGGACCCAGATACGCAGTATTTT	CSAKDRMFLRVDPDTQYF
TRBV6-2/TRBV6-3	TRBJ2-7	few	.	TGTGCCAGCAGTTACGCAGAAACCTACGAGCAGTACTTC	CASSYAETYEQYF
TRBV7-9	TRBJ1-2	few	.	TGTGCCAGCAGCCCACAGGACCGCAACTATGGCTACACCTTC	CASSPQDRNYGYTF
TRBV7-9	TRBJ1-1	few	.	TGTGCCAGCAGCCCCCAGGTGGGGATGAACACTGAAGCTTTCTTT	CASSPQVGMNTEAFF
TRBV7-3	TRBJ1-6	.	.	TGTGCCAGCAGCTTAGGAATCAATTCACCCCTCCACTTT	CASSLGINSPLHF
TRBV6-5	TRBJ1-6	few	.	TGTGCCAGCAGTTATGGACTGCCTGGGAGCTCCTATAATTCACCCCTCCACTTT	CASSYGLPGSSYNSPLHF
TRBV20-1	TRBJ1-2	few	TRBD1	TGCAGTGCCCACGGACAGGGGGTGGACTATGGCTACACCTTC	CSAHGQGVDYGYTF
TRBV12-5	TRBJ1-5	few	.	TGTGCTAGTGGTTTGGTAGGGGGTTATAGCAATCAGCCCCAGCATTTT	CASGLVGGYSNQPQHF
TRBV7-2	TRBJ2-2	.	.	TGTGCCAGCAGCCTAGGGTTTGGCACCGGGGAGCTGTTTTTT	CASSLGFGTGELFF
TRBV7-9	TRBJ2-1	.	TRBD2	TGTGCCAGCAGCTTAGTTTTTGTGGGACTAGCACCATACAATGAGCAGTTCTTC	CASSLVFVGLAPYNEQFF
TRBV10-3	TRBJ2-1	many	TRBD2	TGTGCCATCAGTGAGTCGGGTAGCGGGGGCTCTGAGCAGTTCTTC	CAISESGSGGSEQFF
TRBV29-1	TRBJ2-1	once	TRBD1	TGCAGCGTTGAACCCCCGGGACAGGGGGTGAGTGATGAGCAGTTCTTC	CSVEPPGQGVSDEQFF
TRBV12-3/TRBV12-4	TRBJ1-1	.	.	TGTGCCGGCAGTTTTGGGAACACTGAAGCTTTCTTT	CAGSFGNTEAFF
TRBV7-9	TRBJ2-4	.	.	TGTGCCAGCAGCTTCCGCGAGGTGCTTGGCAAAAACATTCAGTACTTC	CASSFREVLGKNIQYF
TRBV13	TRBJ2-7	.	.	TGTGCCAGCAGCAGACAACCCGACTACGAGCAGTACTTC	CASSRQPDYEQYF
TRBV5-1	TRBJ1-1	few	.	TGCGCCAGCAGCTTTCAAGGGTTTAGCACTGAAGCTTTCTTT	CASSFQGFSTEAFF
TRBV7-9	TRBJ1-2	few	TRBD1	TGTGCCAGCAGCCGACAGGGGGAATTAGCTAACTATGGCTACACCTTC	CASSRQGELANYGYTF
TRBV20-1	TRBJ2-1	.	.	TGCAGTGCTCCTCAAGCCGGGTCAGGGGCGACTGGTAGGAATGAGCAGTTCTTC	CSAPQAGSGATGRNEQFF
TRBV9	TRBJ2-1	.	.	TGTGCCAGCAGCCCCCAGCTGAGCTCCTACAATGAGCAGTTCTTC	CASSPQLSSYNEQFF
TRBV9	TRBJ2-1	.	TRBD2	TGTGCCAGCAGCACTAGACGGAGCGGGGGGATGATTGAGCAGTTCTTC	CASSTRRSGGMIEQFF
TRBV5-1	TRBJ1-1	few	.	TGCGCCAGCAATCCCTACGACACGGGGGTCACAACTGAAGCTTTCTTT	CASNPYDTGVTTEAFF
TRBV6-2/TRBV6-3	TRBJ1-5	.	.	TGTGCCAGCAGACAGGACAGCCCCCAGCCCCAGCATTTT	CASRQDSPQPQHF
TRBV6-5	TRBJ1-4	.	.	TGTGCCAGCAGTTACTGGGGCAGGGGAAATGAAAAACTGTTTTTT	CASSYWGRGNEKLFF
TRBV28	TRBJ1-1	.	.	TGTGCCAGCAGTTTCGGGGGCAGGCTCCCTGAAGCTTTCTTT	CASSFGGRLPEAFF
TRBV7-2	TRBJ2-1	.	TRBD2	TGTGCCAGCAGCTTATTCGGGGGGGGCTACAATGAGCAGTTCTTC	CASSLFGGGYNEQFF
TRBV12-3/TRBV12-4	TRBJ2-1	once	.	TGTGCCGGCAGCCGACCTATTCGCGATGAGCAGTTCTTC	CAGSRPIRDEQFF
TRBV2	TRBJ2-1	.	TRBD1	TGTGCCAGCAGTGTTGGACAGGGGATCAATGAGCAGTTCTTC	CASSVGQGINEQFF
TRBV3-1	TRBJ2-1	.	TRBD2	TGTGCCAGCAGCCTGGGTGGGCGCGGGAGCCCACTAAATGAGCAGTTCTTC	CASSLGGRGSPLNEQFF
TRBV10-3	TRBJ1-2	.	.	TGTGCCATCAGTGATGGTACAGAGAACTATGGCTACACCTTC	CAISDGTENYGYTF
TRBV2	TRBJ2-5	.	TRBD1	TGTGCCAGCAGCGACCCTGGACAGGGGCGCAAAGAGACCCAGTACTTC	CASSDPGQGRKETQYF
TRBV27	TRBJ2-5	.	.	TGTGCCAGCAGTTTTGGGGCAGGGCAAGAGACCCAGTACTTC	CASSFGAGQETQYF
TRBV21-1	TRBJ2-4	.	.	TGTGCCAGCAGCGAAGGACCGCGGTGGCTAGCCAAAAACATTCAGTACTTC	CASSEGPRWLAKNIQYF
TRBV7-9	TRBJ2-7	.	TRBD2	TGTGCCAGCAGCCAAGCTAGCGGGGAATACAATGAGCAGTACTTC	CASSQASGEYNEQYF
TRBV12-3/TRBV12-4	TRBJ2-1	.	.	TGTGCCAGCTCCCATTTTGTAGGACTGAAAAAAGAGACCCAGTTCTTC	CASSHFVGLKKETQFF
TRBV20-1	TRBJ2-7	few	.	TGCAGTGCTCCCTTAGGGGACGAGCAGTACTTC	CSAPLGDEQYF
TRBV6-5	TRBJ2-1	.	.	TGTGCCAGCAGAACCGGGACCCTCTACAATGAGCAGTTCTTC	CASRTGTLYNEQFF
TRBV20-1	TRBJ1-1	.	.	TGCAGTGCTAGAGACAGTGGGGCGCGCCATGGGGCTTTCTTT	CSARDSGARHGAFF
TRBV15	TRBJ1-2	.	.	TGTGCCGCCAGCCGGGACACTAACTATGGCTACACCTTC	CAASRDTNYGYTF
TRBV6-6	TRBJ1-5	.	.	TGTGCCAGCAGCCGTAGCGATCAGCCCCAGCATTTT	CASSRSDQPQHF
TRBV10-2	TRBJ1-1	.	.	TGCGCCAGCAATTCGAAGAGTCCATTCGGAGCTTTCTTT	CASNSKSPFGAFF
TRBV28	TRBJ1-2	few	.	TGTGCCAGCAGTTATCAGGGCGCGGGAGGCTATGGCTACACCTTC	CASSYQGAGGYGYTF
TRBV2	TRBJ2-3	.	.	TGTGCCAGCAGTGAGAGGGCCCCCGGGCCAGATACGCAGTATTTT	CASSERAPGPDTQYF
TRBV7-9	TRBJ2-5	few	.	TGTGCCAGCACTCCCTCAGGGACCCAGTACTTC	CASTPSGTQYF
TRBV12-3/TRBV12-4	TRBJ2-3	few	.	TGTGCCAGCAGCCCCGGGGGGCCTTGGACAGATACGCAGTATTTT	CASSPGGPWTDTQYF
TRBV28	TRBJ2-3	.	TRBD1	TGTGCCAGCAGCCTACGGGACAGGGTTTCAGATACGCAGTATTTT	CASSLRDRVSDTQYF
TRBV20-1	TRBJ2-5	.	.	TGCAGTGCTAGGGGGGGCCTATCGGAGACCCAGTACTTC	CSARGGLSETQYF
TRBV25-1	TRBJ2-7	once	.	TGTACCAGCAGTGAATATGTGGTGGGGGGCGACGAGCAGTACTTC	CTSSEYVVGGDEQYF
TRBV14	TRBJ1-1	.	.	TGTGCCTGCAGCCAAGATTTGGGCACTGAAGCTTTCTTT	CACSQDLGTEAFF
TRBV20-1	TRBJ2-5	.	.	TGCAGTGCTAGTCCGGGGGCCCAAGAGACCCAGTACTTC	CSASPGAQETQYF
TRBV7-8	TRBJ2-5	few	.	TGTGCCAGCAGCTTATTCGGGGTGGAAGGGGAGACCCAGTACTTC	CASSLFGVEGETQYF
TRBV4-1	TRBJ2-4	.	.	TGCGCCAGCAGCCCCCTAACCGCAGGGGTGGGGGAGCAGTACTTC	CASSPLTAGVGEQYF
TRBV6-1	TRBJ2-3	.	.	TGTGCCAGCAGTGAAGCCAGGGGACGGGGTAGCACAGATACGCAGTATTTT	CASSEARGRGSTDTQYF
TRBV3-1	TRBJ1-2	few	.	TGTGCCAGCAGCCCCCTGCCCGGGACATCCATTTACGGCTACACCTTC	CASSPLPGTSIYGYTF